The subject of this entry is one TCR beta chain. Its antigen is as yet unknown. This sample was taken from a study of cytomegalovirus exposure and HLA in healthy donors. Study results and caveats: As a later analysis showed, several of the most significant clusters appeared to be linked to common viral pathogens. A few V segments could not be told apart, such as TRBV6-2 and TRBV6-3, and were left out. TCR beta chain V- and J-gene trimming was linked, in a later analysis, to a missense variant in DCLRE1C.

While unrecorded immune exposures were likely, the donors were nominally healthy when sampled. The CDR3 consists of 14 residues. The germline V gene has CDR1 MNHEY and CDR2 SMNVEV (reference sequence). Trimming pared 3 bases from V and 5 bases from J, leaving 13 bases between. The study ran its PCR with 60 Vbeta and 13 Jbeta primers. Produced via immunoSEQ multiplex PCR; TCRdb's table is partial and in-frame only. The sample table sets out over 100,000 clones. Sequenced input: PBMCs. This receptor was taken from a man aged 30 to 39 in good health and CMV-seronegative. This chain joins TRBV27 and TRBJ1-1, with D perhaps TRBD1 (6 bases). The CDR3 bases are TGTGCCAGCAGTTTGGGGGACACGGGAACTGAAGCTTTCTTT. Translating gives CASSLGDTGTEAFF.